This T cell receptor beta chain is from a study of blood T cell repertoires in COVID-19 (dated by TCRdb to about 2020). For the wider study: The collaborator samples originated in the United States, Italy and Spain and spanned the acute and convalescent phases of COVID-19. The material from the prospective study consisted of cDNA or gDNA derived from T cells, B-cell-depleted T cells, or PBMCs. Subjects who had been exposed to COVID-19, were actively infected with it, or had recovered from it provided the deeply sampled blood TCRbeta repertoires that made up the dataset. The repertoires were released in a freely available public database intended as a resource for research on the immune response to SARS-CoV-2. Samples were obtained from the ongoing ImmuneRACE study (first 160 participants) and from about 1,300 subjects provided by 6 global collaborators. A de-identified subject ID, COVID-19 status, age in years and sex were almost always included in the sample metadata. Where available, HLA class I and class II types were obtained from metadata supplied by the sample provider rather than from assay-based typing. Results the study describes overall, beyond this receptor: The amount of clinical and demographic metadata varied by source and participant and was provided uncurated.

Worth noting for this clone: This clone's antigen is unknown. It has no much larger one-base neighbor in the sample; base qualities were not kept.

Inclusive of the bounding cysteine and phenylalanine, the CDR3 is 14 residues long. Of the read, only the CDR3 DNA is kept; its 42 bases are in frame from base 1. CDR1 and CDR2 are drawn from the germline V gene: LGHNA, YSLEER. The germline V and J ends show losses of 4 bases and 5 bases respectively, and no gene match explains 6 bases of the junction. TCRbeta CDR3 regions were amplified from genomic DNA by means of the immunoSEQ Assay, a bias-controlled multiplex PCR. Per the source publication's procedure: The number of nucleated cells in each sample was estimated from the amplification of reference gene primers within the assay. To quantify the absolute abundance of each unique TCRbeta CDR3 rearrangement, sequence reads were collapsed and filtered. Productive Simpson clonality was computed per sample as the square root of Simpson's diversity index over productive rearrangements. Here the immuneACCESS table is served through TCRdb, limited to in-frame sequences with V and J called. Missing clones are a known gap in these copies; in checked studies unresolved V genes cover under half, and the rest lacks a known reason. The V and J calls and clone size are taken from that table; D and trimming were inferred from the DNA. This sample comprises more than 110,000 clones, roughly 80% of them detected only once. About 7% of the sample is in the top ten clones.

Collaborating institutions collected whole blood in K2EDTA tubes following their own protocols. For TCRbeta analysis, collaborators shipped samples as frozen whole blood, isolated PBMCs, or DNA extracted from either of those sample types. Sequences were obtained from peripheral blood. This clonotype was sampled from a human donor in a cohort sampled during active COVID-19. The chain is assembled from TRBV4-3 and TRBJ1-1, with 8 bases matching TRBD1. The CDR3 sequence is CASSLTTGDTEAFF. The nucleotide sequence reads TGCGCCAGCAGCCTGACGACAGGGGATACTGAAGCTTTCTTT.